One sample yielded the 3 T cell receptor beta chains listed below, sequenced in a study of type 1 and type 2 diabetes patients. Genomic DNA was the PCR template. A primer set of 30 forward and 13 reverse primers amplified the CDR3. TCRdb re-called the multiplex PCR reads through MiXCR, storing one row per CDR3 protein. The table has 280,000 or so distinct CDR3 sequences, 47% seen once. Sequenced material: peripheral blood mononuclear cells (PBMCs). The receptor source for this set is a young man with type 2 diabetes.

The V call is TRBV12-3 or TRBV12-4, the J call TRBJ1-1; no definite D call. The CDR3 loop spans 14 amino acids. V was cut by 3 bases and J by 2 bases, with 10 bases left in between. This chain's CDR3 is CASSFLNTNTEAFF. Here the CDR3 DNA reads TGTGCCAGCAGTTTCCTTAACACAAACACTGAAGCTTTCTTT.

With respect to this clonotype: One junction end disagrees with the germline gene, perhaps due to a read error. V is TRBV7-8 and J is TRBJ2-1, with D unclear. CDR1 is SGHVS and CDR2 is FQNEAQ in the germline V gene. This CDR3 comprises 14 residues. The CDR3 spells CASSLIETPWEQFF. For the CDR3, the DNA is TGTGCTAGCAGCTTAATCGAAACCCCATGGGAGCAGTTCTTC.

Note on this clonotype: The germline gene is not matched at one end of the junction; a read error may be the cause. The V call is TRBV6-5, the J call TRBJ2-3, with 7 positions matching TRBD1. The CDR3 runs to 15 residues. CDR1 and CDR2 from the germline V gene are MNHEY and SVGAGI. The CDR3 sequence: CANSLVGQTTDTQYF. CDR3 DNA sequence: TGTGCCAACAGTTTAGTGGGACAGACGACAGATACGCAGTATTTT.